This T cell receptor (beta chain) was sequenced in a study of blood T cell repertoires in COVID-19. Study summary: Whether acute or convalescent, the COVID-19 samples came from the United States, Italy and Spain. The cDNA or gDNA used as material had been derived from T cells, B-cell-depleted T cells, or PBMCs.

Seattle patients were enrolled during active infection and followed longitudinally. TCRdb's table, derived via immunoSEQ multiplex PCR, lists solely in-frame clones and lacks some. Found here are almost 300,000 clones, around nine tenths of them singletons; the top ten hold more than 9.5%. V lost 4 bases and J 5 bases, leaving 6 bases between the germline ends. Germline values: CDR1 MDHEN, CDR2 SYDVKM. The CDR3 is made up of 12 amino acids. The source material was peripheral blood. The origin of this receptor is a woman aged 25-40 years with COVID-19, enrolled during active disease. This chain joins TRBV28 and TRBJ1-5, with D uncertain. The CDR3 coding sequence is TGTGCCAGCAGTTCCCAGGATCAGCCCCAGCATTTT. Protein sequence: CASSSQDQPQHF.